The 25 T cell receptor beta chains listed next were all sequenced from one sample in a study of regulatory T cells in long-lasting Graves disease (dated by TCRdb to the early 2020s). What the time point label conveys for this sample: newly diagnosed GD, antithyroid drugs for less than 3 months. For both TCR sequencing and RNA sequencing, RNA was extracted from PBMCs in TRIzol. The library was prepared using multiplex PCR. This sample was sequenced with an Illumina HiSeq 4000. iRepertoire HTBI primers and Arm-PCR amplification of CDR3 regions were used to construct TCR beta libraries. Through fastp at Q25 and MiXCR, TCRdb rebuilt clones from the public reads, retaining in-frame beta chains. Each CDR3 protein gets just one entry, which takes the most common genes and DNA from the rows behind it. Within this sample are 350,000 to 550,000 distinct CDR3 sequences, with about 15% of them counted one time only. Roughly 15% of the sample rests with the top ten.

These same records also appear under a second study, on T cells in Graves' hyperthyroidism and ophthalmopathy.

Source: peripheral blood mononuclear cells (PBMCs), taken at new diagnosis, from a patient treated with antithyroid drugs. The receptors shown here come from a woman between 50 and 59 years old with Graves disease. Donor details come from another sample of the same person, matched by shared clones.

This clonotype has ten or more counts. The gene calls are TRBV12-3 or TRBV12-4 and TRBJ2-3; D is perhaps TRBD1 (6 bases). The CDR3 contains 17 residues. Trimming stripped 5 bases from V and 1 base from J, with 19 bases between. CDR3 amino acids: CASSPTTGQTGTDTQYF. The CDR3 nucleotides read TGTGCCAGCAGTCCAACGACCGGACAGACGGGCACAGATACGCAGTATTTT.

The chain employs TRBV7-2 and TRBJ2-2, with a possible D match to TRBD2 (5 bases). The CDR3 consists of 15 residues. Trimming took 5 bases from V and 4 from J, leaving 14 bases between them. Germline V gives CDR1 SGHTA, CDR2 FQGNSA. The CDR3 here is CASSTSGELTGELFF. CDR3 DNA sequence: TGTGCCAGCAGCACCAGCGGAGAGCTCACCGGGGAGCTGTTTTTT.

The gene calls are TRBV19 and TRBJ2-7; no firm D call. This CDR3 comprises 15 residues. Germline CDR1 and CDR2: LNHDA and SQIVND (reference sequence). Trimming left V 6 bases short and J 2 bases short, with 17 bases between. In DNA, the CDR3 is TGTGCCAGTAGCATAACCCTCCGGTCTCCCTACGAGCAGTACTTC. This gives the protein CASSITLRSPYEQYF.

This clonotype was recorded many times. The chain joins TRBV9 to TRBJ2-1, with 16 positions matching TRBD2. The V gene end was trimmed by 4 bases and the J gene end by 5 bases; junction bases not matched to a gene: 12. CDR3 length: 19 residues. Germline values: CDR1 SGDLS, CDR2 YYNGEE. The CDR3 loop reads CASSHPGLAGGPRNNEQFF. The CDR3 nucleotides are TGTGCCAGCAGCCACCCGGGACTAGCGGGAGGGCCTAGGAACAATGAGCAGTTCTTC.

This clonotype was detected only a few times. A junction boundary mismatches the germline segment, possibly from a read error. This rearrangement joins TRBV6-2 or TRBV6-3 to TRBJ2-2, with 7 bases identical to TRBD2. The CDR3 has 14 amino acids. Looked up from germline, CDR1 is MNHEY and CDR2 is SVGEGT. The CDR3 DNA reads TGTGCCAGCAGTTGGTGGGGGGGGACCGGGGAGCTGTCTTTT. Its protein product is CASSWWGGTGELSF.

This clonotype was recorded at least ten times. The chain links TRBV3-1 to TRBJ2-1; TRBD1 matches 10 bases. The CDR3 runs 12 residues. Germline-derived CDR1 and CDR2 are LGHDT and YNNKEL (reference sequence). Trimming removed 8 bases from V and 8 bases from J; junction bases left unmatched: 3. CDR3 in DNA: TGTGCCAGCGGGACAGGGGCTTATGAGCAGTTCTTC. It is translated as CASGTGAYEQFF.

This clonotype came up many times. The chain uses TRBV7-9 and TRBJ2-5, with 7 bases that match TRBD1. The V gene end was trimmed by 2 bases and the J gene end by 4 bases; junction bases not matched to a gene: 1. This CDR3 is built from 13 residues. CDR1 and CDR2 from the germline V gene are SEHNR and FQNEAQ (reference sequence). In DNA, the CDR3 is TGTGCCAGCAGCTTAAACAGGGGAGAGACCCAGTACTTC. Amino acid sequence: CASSLNRGETQYF.

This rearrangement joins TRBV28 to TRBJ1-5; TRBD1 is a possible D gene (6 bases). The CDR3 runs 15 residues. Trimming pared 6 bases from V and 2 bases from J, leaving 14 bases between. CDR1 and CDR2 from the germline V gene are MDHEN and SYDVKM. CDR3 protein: CASSPIPGGNQPQHF. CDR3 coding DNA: TGTGCCAGCAGCCCAATTCCAGGGGGCAATCAGCCCCAGCATTTT.

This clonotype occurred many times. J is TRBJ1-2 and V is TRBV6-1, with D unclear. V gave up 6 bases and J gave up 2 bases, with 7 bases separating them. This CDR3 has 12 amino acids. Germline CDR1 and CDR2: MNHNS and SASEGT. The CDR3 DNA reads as TGTGCCAGCAGCCCGTCGAACTATGGCTACACCTTC. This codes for CASSPSNYGYTF.

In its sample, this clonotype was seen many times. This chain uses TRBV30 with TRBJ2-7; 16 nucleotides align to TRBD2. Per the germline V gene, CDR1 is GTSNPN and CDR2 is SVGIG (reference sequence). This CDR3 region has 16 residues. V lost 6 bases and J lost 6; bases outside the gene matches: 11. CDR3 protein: CACGTSGRVTSAEQYF. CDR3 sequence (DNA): TGTGCCTGCGGGACTAGCGGGAGGGTTACCTCGGCCGAGCAGTACTTC.

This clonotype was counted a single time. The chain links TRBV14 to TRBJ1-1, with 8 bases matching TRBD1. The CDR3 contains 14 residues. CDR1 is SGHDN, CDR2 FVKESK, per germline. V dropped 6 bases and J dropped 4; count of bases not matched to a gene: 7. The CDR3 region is CASSPGGWSTEAFF. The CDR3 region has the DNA TGTGCCAGCAGTCCAGGGGGCTGGAGCACTGAAGCTTTCTTT.

The CDR3: CSAKFDSTEAFF. The CDR3 DNA reads as TGCAGTGCTAAGTTTGACTCCACTGAAGCTTTCTTT. V is TRBV20-1 and J is TRBJ1-1; no clear D gene. Trimming cost V 4 bases and J 4 bases, with 10 bases left between them. Germline loops: CDR1 DFQATT, CDR2 SNEGSKA (reference sequence). The CDR3 extends over 12 amino acids.

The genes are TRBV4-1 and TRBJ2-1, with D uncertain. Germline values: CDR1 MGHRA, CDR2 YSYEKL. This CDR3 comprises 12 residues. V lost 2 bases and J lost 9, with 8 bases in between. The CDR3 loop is CASSQSPGEQFF. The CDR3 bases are TGCGCCAGCAGCCAATCTCCGGGTGAGCAGTTCTTC.

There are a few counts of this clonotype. The CDR3 bases are TGTGCCAGCAGCACAGACAGGGCCAATCAGCCCCAGCATTTT. This translates into CASSTDRANQPQHF. The chain employs TRBV12-3 or TRBV12-4 and TRBJ1-5; 7 nucleotides align to TRBD1. V was pared by 6 bases and J by 3 bases, with 5 bases of the junction left unmatched. This CDR3 spans 14 amino acids.

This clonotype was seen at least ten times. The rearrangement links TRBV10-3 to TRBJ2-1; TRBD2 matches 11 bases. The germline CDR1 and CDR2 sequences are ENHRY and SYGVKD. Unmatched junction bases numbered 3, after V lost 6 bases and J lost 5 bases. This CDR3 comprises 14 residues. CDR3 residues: CAIRGTSGNNEQFF. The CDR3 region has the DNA TGTGCCATCAGGGGGACTAGCGGCAACAATGAGCAGTTCTTC.

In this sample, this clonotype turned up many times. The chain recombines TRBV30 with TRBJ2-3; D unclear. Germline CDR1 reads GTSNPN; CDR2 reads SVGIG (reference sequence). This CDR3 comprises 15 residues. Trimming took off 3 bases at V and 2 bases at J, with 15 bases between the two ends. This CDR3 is CAWRARFDDTDTQYF. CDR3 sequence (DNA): TGTGCCTGGAGAGCGCGCTTCGACGACACAGATACGCAGTATTTT.

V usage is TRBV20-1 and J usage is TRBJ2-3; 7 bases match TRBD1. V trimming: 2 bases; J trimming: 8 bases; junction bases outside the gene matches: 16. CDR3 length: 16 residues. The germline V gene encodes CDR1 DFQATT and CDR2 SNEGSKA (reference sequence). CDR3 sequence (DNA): TGCAGTGCTAGACACGGGACAGATCAGACCGGTGGTACGCAGTATTTT. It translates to CSARHGTDQTGGTQYF.

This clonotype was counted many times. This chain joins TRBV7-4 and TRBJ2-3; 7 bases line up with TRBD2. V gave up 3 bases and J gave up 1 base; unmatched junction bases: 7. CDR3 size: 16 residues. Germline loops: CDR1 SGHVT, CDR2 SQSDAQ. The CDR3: CASSFSREVCTDTQYF. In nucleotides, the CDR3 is TGTGCCAGCAGCTTTAGCCGGGAGGTATGCACAGATACGCAGTATTTT. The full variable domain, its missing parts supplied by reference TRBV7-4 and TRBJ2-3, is GAGVSQSPRYKVAKRGRDVALRCDSISGHVTLYWYRQTLGQGSEVLTYSQSDAQRDKSGRPSGRFSAERPERSVSTLKIQRTEQGDSAVYLCASSFSREVCTDTQYFGPGTRLTVL.

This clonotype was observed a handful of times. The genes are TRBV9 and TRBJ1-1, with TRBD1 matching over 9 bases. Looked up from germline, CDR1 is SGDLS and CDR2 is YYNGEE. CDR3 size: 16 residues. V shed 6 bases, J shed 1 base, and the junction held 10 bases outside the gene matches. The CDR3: CASTMIPGQGNTEAFF. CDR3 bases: TGTGCCAGCACCATGATTCCGGGACAGGGGAACACTGAAGCTTTCTTT.

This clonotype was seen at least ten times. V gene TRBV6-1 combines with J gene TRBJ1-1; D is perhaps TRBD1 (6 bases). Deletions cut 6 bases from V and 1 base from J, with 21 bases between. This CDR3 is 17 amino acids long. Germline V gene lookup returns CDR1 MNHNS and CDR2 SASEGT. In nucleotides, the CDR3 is TGTGCCAGCAGACCCAAAACAGGGCATAGAAGGAACACTGAAGCTTTCTTT. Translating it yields CASRPKTGHRRNTEAFF.

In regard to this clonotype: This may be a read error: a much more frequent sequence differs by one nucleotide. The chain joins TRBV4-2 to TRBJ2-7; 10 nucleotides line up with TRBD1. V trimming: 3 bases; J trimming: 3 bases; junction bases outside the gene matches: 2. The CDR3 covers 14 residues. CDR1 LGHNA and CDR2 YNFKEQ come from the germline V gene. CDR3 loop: CASSQWTGGYEQYF. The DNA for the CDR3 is TGTGCCAGCAGCCAGTGGACAGGGGGCTACGAGCAGTACTTC.

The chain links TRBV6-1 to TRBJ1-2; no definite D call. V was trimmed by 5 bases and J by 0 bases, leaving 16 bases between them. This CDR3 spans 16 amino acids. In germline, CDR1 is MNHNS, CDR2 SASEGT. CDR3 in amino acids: CASSKDVELANYGYTF. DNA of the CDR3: TGTGCCAGCAGTAAAGACGTGGAGTTAGCTAACTATGGCTACACCTTC.

The CDR3 here is CASSKATSATQYF. The CDR3 DNA follows: TGTGCCAGCAGCAAGGCGACTAGCGCTACCCAGTACTTC. This chain links TRBV3-1 with TRBJ2-5; 8 bases align to TRBD2. CDR1 is LGHDT and CDR2 is YNNKEL in the germline V gene (reference sequence). Trimming at V came to 5 bases and at J to 8 bases, leaving 7 bases not matched to a gene. This CDR3 is 13 amino acids long.

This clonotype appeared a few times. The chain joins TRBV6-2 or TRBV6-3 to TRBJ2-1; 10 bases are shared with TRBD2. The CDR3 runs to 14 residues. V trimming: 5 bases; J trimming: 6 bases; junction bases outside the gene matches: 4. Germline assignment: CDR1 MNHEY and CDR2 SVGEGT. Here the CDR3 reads CASSGLAGVNEQFF. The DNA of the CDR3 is TGTGCCAGCAGTGGTCTAGCGGGAGTCAATGAGCAGTTCTTC.

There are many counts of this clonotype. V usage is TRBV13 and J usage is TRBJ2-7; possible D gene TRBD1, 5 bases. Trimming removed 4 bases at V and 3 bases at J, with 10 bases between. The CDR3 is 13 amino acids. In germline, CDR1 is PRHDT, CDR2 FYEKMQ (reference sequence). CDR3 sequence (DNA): TGTGCCAGCAGCTCTACAGGTATCTACGAGCAGTACTTC. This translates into CASSSTGIYEQYF.